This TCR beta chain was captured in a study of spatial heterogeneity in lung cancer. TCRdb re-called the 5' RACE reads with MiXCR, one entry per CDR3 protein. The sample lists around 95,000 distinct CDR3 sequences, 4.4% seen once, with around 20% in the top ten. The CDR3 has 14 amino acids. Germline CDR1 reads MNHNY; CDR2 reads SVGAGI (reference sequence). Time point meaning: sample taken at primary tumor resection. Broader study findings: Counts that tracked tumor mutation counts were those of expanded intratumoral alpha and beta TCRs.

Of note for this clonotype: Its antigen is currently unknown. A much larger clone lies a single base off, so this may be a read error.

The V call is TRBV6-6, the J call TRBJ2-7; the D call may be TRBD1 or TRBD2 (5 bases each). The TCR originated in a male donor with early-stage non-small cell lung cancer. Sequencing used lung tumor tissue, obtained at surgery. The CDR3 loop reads CASSYNGAVGEQNF. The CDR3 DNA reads TGTGCCAGCAGTTACAACGGGGCGGTTGGCGAGCAGAACTTC.